This T cell receptor beta chain was found in a study of graft-versus-host responses after intestinal transplantation. The data were produced by immunoSEQ multiplex PCR, yet TCRdb's version contains in-frame clones alone and is incomplete. Seen here are about 88,000 clones, approximately 94% observed once, and the top ten hold about 0.2%. Worth noting for this clone: Antigen: not known.

Germline CDR1 and CDR2: MNHEY and SVGAGI. The CDR3 extends over 15 amino acids. V dropped 8 bases and J dropped 6; count of bases not matched to a gene: 11. The V gene is TRBV6-5, the J gene TRBJ1-5; 9 positions match TRBD1. This receptor was identified in a human donor who was the organ donor for an intestinal transplant. Sample: unstimulated CD4+ T cells sorted from spleen or lymph node cells, taken before transplant. CDR3: CASSPTGGVGQPQHF. In nucleotides, the CDR3 is TGTGCCAGCTCTCCGACAGGGGGGGTAGGTCAGCCCCAGCATTTT.